These 25 T cell receptor beta chains came from one sample sequenced in a study of shared clonotypes between healthy human individuals. Data came from immunoSEQ multiplex PCR; TCRdb stores just in-frame clones and leaves some out. This repertoire shows about 92,000 clones, 60% to 70% found once; its top ten account for about 50%. The sample was memory CD8+ T cells sorted from blood. Described subset: CD45RO+ cells pooled with CCR7-negative TemRA cells. Receptors originate from a man aged 25-40 years in good health.

The rearrangement links TRBV6-4 to TRBJ2-3, with D possibly matching TRBD1 (6 bases). The CDR3 consists of 15 residues. Germline CDR1 is MRHNA and CDR2 is SNTAGT. Deletions cut 3 bases from V and 4 bases from J, with 14 bases between. DNA for the CDR3: TGTGCCAGCAGTGAAAAGGGGGACGGATCAGATACGCAGTATTTT. It specifies CASSEKGDGSDTQYF.

The chain has TRBV18 and TRBJ2-3; D is possibly TRBD1 (6 bases). The CDR3 is 15 residues long. Germline CDR1 KGHSH, CDR2 LQKENI. V was clipped by 6 bases and J by 4 bases, with 17 bases between them. CDR3 nucleotide sequence: TGTGCCAGCTCCTCTCAGGGGCAGGGTGCAGATACGCAGTATTTT. Residues: CASSSQGQGADTQYF.

This clone has a handful of counts. The chain carries TRBV5-6 and TRBJ2-6; possibly TRBD1 for D (5 bases). Trimming removed 2 bases at V and 0 bases at J, with 12 bases between. Germline V lookup: CDR1 SGHDT, CDR2 YYEEEE. This CDR3 comprises 17 residues. CDR3 DNA: TGTGCCAGCAGCTTAAGGCCAGGGATCTCTGGGGCCAACGTCCTGACTTTC. This translates into CASSLRPGISGANVLTF.

The chain carries TRBV4-2 and TRBJ2-3; the match to TRBD2 covers 7 bases. V was clipped by 0 bases and J by 9 bases; unmatched bases: 6. Germline values: CDR1 LGHNA, CDR2 YNFKEQ. The CDR3 contains 14 residues. CDR3 in DNA: TGTGCCAGCAGCCAAGATCGGGGGGATAAGACGCAGTATTTT. This sequence encodes CASSQDRGDKTQYF.

This clone was seen repeatedly, ten times or more. J is TRBJ2-1 and V is TRBV15, with 7 nucleotides matching TRBD1. V lost 1 base and J lost 7; bases outside the gene matches: 4. CDR1 and CDR2 from the germline V gene are LNHNV and YYDKDF (reference sequence). This CDR3 spans 14 amino acids. The CDR3 region is CATSRATGSNEQFF. The DNA of the CDR3 is TGTGCCACCAGCAGAGCGACAGGGTCGAATGAGCAGTTCTTC.

The V gene is TRBV5-1, the J gene TRBJ2-1, with 7 bases that match TRBD2. Germline V gives CDR1 SGHRS, CDR2 YFSETQ. V shed 1 base, J shed 5 bases, and the junction held 9 bases outside the gene matches. The CDR3 length is 16 residues. The CDR3 DNA sequence: TGCGCCAGCAGCTTGAGTTGGCTAGCGGAGGACAATGAGCAGTTCTTC. It translates to CASSLSWLAEDNEQFF.

The table lists this clone with a count of one. V is TRBV5-4 and J is TRBJ2-6, with D unclear. The CDR3 has 15 residues. V lost 4 bases, J lost 1 base, and 9 bases lay in between. Germline V lookup: CDR1 SGHNT, CDR2 YYREEE (reference sequence). CDR3 DNA sequence: TGTGCCAGCAGCCAAGACTCATCTGGGGCCAACGTCCTGACTTTC. This encodes CASSQDSSGANVLTF.

This clone occurred many times. V is TRBV6-1 and J is TRBJ1-4, with a possible D match to TRBD1 (5 bases). V gave up 5 bases and J gave up 5 bases, with 15 bases separating them. The CDR3 is 15 residues long. CDR1 is MNHNS, CDR2 SASEGT, per germline. The CDR3 is CASSQGPDGNEKLFF. As DNA, the CDR3 is TGTGCCAGCAGTCAGGGACCGGACGGAAATGAAAAACTGTTTTTT.

The chain couples TRBV27 to TRBJ2-1, with D unresolved. This CDR3 has 12 amino acids. Germline V CDR1 and CDR2: MNHEY, SMNVEV (reference sequence). V shed 5 bases and J shed 7 bases, with 9 bases lying between them. The CDR3 region is CASSPGLNEQFF. The CDR3 DNA sequence: TGTGCCAGCAGTCCCGGGCTTAATGAGCAGTTCTTC.

This CDR3 reads CASSLLLAGGHEQFF. CDR3 bases: TGTGCCAGCAGCTTACTTCTAGCGGGAGGACATGAGCAGTTCTTC. The chain carries TRBV11-2 and TRBJ2-1; TRBD2 matches 11 bases. The CDR3 sequence is 15 residues long. With V trimmed by 2 bases and J by 8 bases, 5 bases remained unmatched. Germline CDR1 SGHAT, CDR2 FQNNGV.

The chain is built from TRBV15 and TRBJ1-1; the D is unclear. V was cut by 1 base and J by 5 bases, with 8 bases left in between. The CDR3 length is 13 residues. Germline loops: CDR1 LNHNV, CDR2 YYDKDF (reference sequence). The CDR3 sequence: CATSRVAQTEAFF. The CDR3 DNA reads as TGTGCCACCAGCAGAGTGGCACAGACTGAAGCTTTCTTT. Looking up the rest from reference TRBV15 and TRBJ1-1 gives the full variable domain: DAMVIQNPRYQVTQFGKPVTLSCSQTLNHNVMYWYQQKSSQAPKLLFHYYDKDFNNEADTPDNFQSRRPNTSFCFLDIRSPGLGDTAMYLCATSRVAQTEAFFGQGTRLTVV.

This chain joins TRBV2 and TRBJ2-3; D may be TRBD1 (5 bases). The CDR3 has 14 residues. From germline, CDR1 is SNHLY and CDR2 FYNNEI. Between the trimmed V and J ends, which lost 4 bases and 1 base, there was a span of 9 bases. CDR3 DNA sequence: TGTGCCAGCAGTGGCAGGGATGGCACAGATACGCAGTATTTT. This translates into CASSGRDGTDTQYF.

The V call is TRBV6-5, the J call TRBJ1-5, with a weak D call TRBD1 (6 bases). The length of the CDR3 is 12 residues. Germline V lookup: CDR1 MNHEY, CDR2 SVGAGI. The V end was cut by 7 bases, the J end by 7 bases, with 11 bases between. For the CDR3, the DNA is TGTGCCAGCACCTCTACAGGGCAGCCCCAGCATTTT. Translation gives CASTSTGQPQHF.

This chain uses TRBV9 with TRBJ2-7, with unresolved D. The V gene's germline CDR1 is SGDLS and CDR2 YYNGEE. Trimming pared 0 bases from V and 7 bases from J, leaving 11 bases between. This CDR3 is built from 13 residues. This CDR3 is CASSVGPAQEQYF. The CDR3 coding sequence is TGTGCCAGCAGCGTAGGACCGGCCCAGGAGCAGTACTTC.

This clone has only a few counts. The chain uses TRBV5-5 and TRBJ2-7; 7 nucleotides align to TRBD2. J gave up 4 bases and V 4 bases, and 8 bases lay outside the gene matches. Germline loops: CDR1 SGHKS, CDR2 YYEKEE (reference sequence). This CDR3 has 14 amino acids. CDR3 region: CASSGSAGVYEQYF. CDR3 DNA: TGTGCCAGCAGCGGGTCGGCGGGAGTGTACGAGCAGTACTTC. Full variable domain (rest looked up from reference TRBV5-5 and TRBJ2-7): DAGVTQSPTHLIKTRGQQVTLRCSPISGHKSVSWYQQVLGQGPQFIFQYYEKEERGRGNFPDRFSARQFPNYSSELNVNALLLGDSALYLCASSGSAGVYEQYFGPGTRLTVT.

Here the CDR3 reads CASSLSGSSGNTIYF. CDR3 coding DNA: TGTGCCAGCAGTTTATCGGGGAGCTCTGGAAACACCATATATTTT. The chain links TRBV27 to TRBJ1-3, with no clear D. Germline CDR1 and CDR2: MNHEY and SMNVEV (reference sequence). This CDR3 has 15 residues. Trimming cost V 0 bases and J 0 bases, with 6 bases left between them.

The chain couples TRBV6-5 to TRBJ1-3; D is uncertain. Germline V lookup: CDR1 MNHEY, CDR2 SVGAGI. The CDR3 totals 13 residues. V dropped 2 bases and J dropped 0 bases, with 2 bases sitting between them. CDR3 loop: CASSYTSGNTIYF. Here the CDR3 DNA reads TGTGCCAGCAGTTACACCTCTGGAAACACCATATATTTT.

The chain is built from TRBV28 and TRBJ1-3; D is possibly TRBD1 (5 bases). Germline V CDR1 and CDR2: MDHEN, SYDVKM. The length of the CDR3 is 15 residues. V lost 6 bases to trimming and J lost 0 bases, with 12 bases between them. The CDR3 sequence is CASRLDGASGNTIYF. CDR3 DNA: TGTGCCAGCAGGCTAGACGGGGCCTCTGGAAACACCATATATTTT.

The chain is built from TRBV15 and TRBJ1-1, with 7 bases matching TRBD1. V was pared by 6 bases and J by 4 bases, with 8 bases of the junction left unmatched. The germline CDR1 and CDR2 sequences are LNHNV and YYDKDF (reference sequence). The CDR3 covers 14 residues. As DNA, the CDR3 is TGTGCCACCAGGATAAACCAGGGGGGCACTGAAGCTTTCTTT. Its protein is CATRINQGGTEAFF.

The chain is built from TRBV6-6 and TRBJ2-5, with 8 bases fitting TRBD2. V shed 5 bases, J shed 5 bases, and the junction held 10 bases outside the gene matches. This CDR3 region has 15 residues. Germline CDR1 and CDR2: MNHNY and SVGAGI (reference sequence). Here the CDR3 reads CASSLARAGEETQYF. The CDR3 DNA follows: TGTGCCAGCAGTCTCGCGCGAGCGGGAGAGGAGACCCAGTACTTC.

The V call is TRBV20-1, the J call TRBJ2-3; no firm D call. V lost 6 bases, J lost 6 bases, and 10 bases lay in between. The CDR3 covers 11 residues. Germline CDR1 reads DFQATT; CDR2 reads SNEGSKA (reference sequence). CDR3 in amino acids: CSAQFLDTQYF. CDR3 nucleotides: TGCAGTGCCCAATTTCTGGATACGCAGTATTTT.

The genes are TRBV10-1 and TRBJ2-1; D is unresolved. The CDR3 is made up of 9 amino acids. With 9 bases removed from V and 10 bases from J, the gap between germline ends came to 7 bases. Looked up from germline, CDR1 is WNHNN and CDR2 is SYGVQD (reference sequence). The CDR3 nucleotides read TGCGCCAGTACTCTCGAGCAGTTCTTC. As protein: CASTLEQFF.

The gene calls are TRBV2 and TRBJ1-5; D remains ambiguous. Trimming took 1 base from V and 3 from J, leaving 4 bases between them. The germline CDR1 and CDR2 sequences are SNHLY and FYNNEI. This CDR3 has 13 residues. The CDR3 loop reads CASSEEVNQPQHF. The CDR3 DNA sequence: TGTGCCAGCAGTGAAGAGGTCAATCAGCCCCAGCATTTT.

This clone was counted many times. V usage is TRBV5-1 and J usage is TRBJ1-1; a weak D match, TRBD1 (5 bases). Between the trimmed V and J ends, which lost 0 bases and 2 bases, there was a span of 17 bases. Germline values: CDR1 SGHRS, CDR2 YFSETQ. This CDR3 spans 17 amino acids. CDR3 protein: CASSLGIQRGTNTEAFF. Here the CDR3 DNA reads TGCGCCAGCAGCTTGGGAATACAGAGGGGCACTAACACTGAAGCTTTCTTT.

J is TRBJ1-4 and V is TRBV28; TRBD1 aligns across 9 bases. The CDR3 has 18 residues. The V and J ends lost 5 bases and 0 bases, in that order; junction bases with no gene match: 10. CDR1 MDHEN and CDR2 SYDVKM come from the germline V gene. This CDR3 is CASSPRDRATATNEKLFF. The CDR3 DNA is TGTGCCAGCAGTCCAAGGGACAGGGCCACCGCAACTAATGAAAAACTGTTTTTT.